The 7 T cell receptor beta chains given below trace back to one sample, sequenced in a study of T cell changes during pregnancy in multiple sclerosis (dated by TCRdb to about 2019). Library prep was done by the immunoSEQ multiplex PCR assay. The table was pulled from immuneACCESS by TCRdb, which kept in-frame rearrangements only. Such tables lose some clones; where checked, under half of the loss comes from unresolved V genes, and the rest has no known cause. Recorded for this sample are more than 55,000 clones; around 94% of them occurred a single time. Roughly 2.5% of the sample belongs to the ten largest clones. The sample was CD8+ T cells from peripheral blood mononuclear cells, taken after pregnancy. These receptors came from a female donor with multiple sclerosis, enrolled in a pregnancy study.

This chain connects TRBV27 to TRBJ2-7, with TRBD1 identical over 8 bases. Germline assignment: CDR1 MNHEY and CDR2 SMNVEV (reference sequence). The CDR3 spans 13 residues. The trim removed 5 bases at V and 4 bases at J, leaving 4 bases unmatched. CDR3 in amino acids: CASSPGTGYEQYF. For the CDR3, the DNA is TGTGCCAGCAGTCCTGGGACAGGATACGAGCAGTACTTC.

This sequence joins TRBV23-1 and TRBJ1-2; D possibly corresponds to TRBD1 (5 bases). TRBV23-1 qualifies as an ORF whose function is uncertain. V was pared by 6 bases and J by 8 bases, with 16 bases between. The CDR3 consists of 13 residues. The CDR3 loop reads CASSLWEEGGYTF. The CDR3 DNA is TGCGCCAGCAGCCTTTGGGAGGAGGGGGGCTACACCTTC.

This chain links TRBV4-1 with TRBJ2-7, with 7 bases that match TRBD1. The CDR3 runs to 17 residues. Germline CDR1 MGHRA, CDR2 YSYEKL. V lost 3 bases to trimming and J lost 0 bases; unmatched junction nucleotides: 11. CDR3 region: CASSQAHSTGFSYEQYF. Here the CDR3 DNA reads TGCGCCAGCAGCCAGGCACACTCGACAGGGTTCTCCTACGAGCAGTACTTC.

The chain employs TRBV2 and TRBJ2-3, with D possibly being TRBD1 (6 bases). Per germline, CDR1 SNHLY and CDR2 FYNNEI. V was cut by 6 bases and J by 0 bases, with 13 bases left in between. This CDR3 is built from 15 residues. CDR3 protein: CASRAGQHSTDTQYF. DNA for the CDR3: TGTGCCAGCAGAGCAGGACAGCATAGCACAGATACGCAGTATTTT.

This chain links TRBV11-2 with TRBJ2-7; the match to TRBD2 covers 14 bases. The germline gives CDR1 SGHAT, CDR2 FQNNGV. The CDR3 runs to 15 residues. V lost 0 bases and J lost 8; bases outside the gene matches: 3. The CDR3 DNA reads TGTGCCAGCAGCTTAGAGACTAGCGGGAGGGGCAAGCAGTACTTC. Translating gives CASSLETSGRGKQYF.

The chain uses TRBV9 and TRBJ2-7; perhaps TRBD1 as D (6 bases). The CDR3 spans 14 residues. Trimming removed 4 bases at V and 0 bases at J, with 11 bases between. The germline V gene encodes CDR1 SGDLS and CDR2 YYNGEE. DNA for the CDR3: TGTGCCAGCAGCCATGGACAGAGCTCCTACGAGCAGTACTTC. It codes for CASSHGQSSYEQYF.

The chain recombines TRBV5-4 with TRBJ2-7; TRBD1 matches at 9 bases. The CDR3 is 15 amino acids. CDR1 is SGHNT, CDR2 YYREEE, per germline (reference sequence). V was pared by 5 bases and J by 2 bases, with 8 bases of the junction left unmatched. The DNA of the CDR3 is TGTGCCAGCAGTAGGGACAGGGTGAGGGCCTACGAGCAGTACTTC. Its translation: CASSRDRVRAYEQYF.